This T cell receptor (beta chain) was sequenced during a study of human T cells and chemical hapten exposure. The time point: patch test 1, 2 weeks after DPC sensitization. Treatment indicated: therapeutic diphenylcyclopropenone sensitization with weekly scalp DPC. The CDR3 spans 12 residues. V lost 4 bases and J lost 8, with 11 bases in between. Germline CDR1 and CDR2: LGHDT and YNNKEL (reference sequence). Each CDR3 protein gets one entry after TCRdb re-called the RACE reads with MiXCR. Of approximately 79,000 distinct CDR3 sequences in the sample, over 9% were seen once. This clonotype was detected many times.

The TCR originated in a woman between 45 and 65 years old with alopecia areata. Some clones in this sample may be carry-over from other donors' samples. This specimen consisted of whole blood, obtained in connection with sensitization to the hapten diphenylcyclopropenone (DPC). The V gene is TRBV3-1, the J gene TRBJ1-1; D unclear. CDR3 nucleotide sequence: TGTGCCAGCAGCCCGTCTCATGCGGAAGCTTTCTTT. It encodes CASSPSHAEAFF.